This T cell receptor beta chain stems from a study of shared clonotypes between healthy human individuals. Study-wide results and limits: Naive subsets, compared against memory subsets, generally had larger estimated richness values. Some clonotypes were shared by all four sorted-subset donors, while others were not shared. The non-shared ones had lower generation probabilities than the shared ones.

Note on this clone: Its antigen is not known.

The germline V and J ends were trimmed by 10 bases and 2 bases, with 15 bases remaining between them. The CDR3 is 14 residues long. Per germline, CDR1 MNHNY and CDR2 SVGAGI (reference sequence). CD45RO-negative cells were positively selected for CCR7, leaving out terminally differentiated effector memory CD45RA+ cells. Each of the donors was a healthy adult who was HIV-negative and had not had a recent acute infection or vaccination. Data came from immunoSEQ multiplex PCR; TCRdb stores just in-frame clones and leaves some out. Among around 700,000 clones listed, about 90% were seen once. The chain carries TRBV6-6 and TRBJ1-5; weak D call: TRBD1 (5 bases). The sequence was obtained from a young man in good health. The sequenced sample was naive CD8+ T cells sorted from blood. DNA of the CDR3: TGTGCCACCTCGTGGCGGGACGGCAATCAGCCCCAGCATTTT. Encoded protein: CATSWRDGNQPQHF.